This is a list of T cell receptor beta chains from one sample in a study of OX40 agonist ivuxolimab in advanced cancers. The protocol was immunoSEQ multiplex PCR, while the TCRdb copy is restricted to in-frame clones and leaves out a portion. The sample contains around 65,000 clones, about 80% of which appear only once. Sequencing used CD4+ or CD8+ T cells sorted from blood, obtained in a trial of the OX40 agonist ivuxolimab. Receptor source: an adult with an advanced solid tumor such as melanoma, head and neck, liver or kidney cancer. The CDR3 runs from the conserved cysteine through the conserved F or W. The D gene is left open where the match is weak. Expanded clones are given a class, and other clones once, few, many or no size at all.

length	size	V	J	D	DNA	CDR3
15	-	TRBV18	TRBJ2-5	-	TGTGCCAGCTCACCCTCCCTGGGGGGAGTCGAGACCCAGTACTTC	CASSPSLGGVETQYF
14	-	TRBV7-9	TRBJ1-2	-	TGTGCCAGCAGCTTAAATCTTCCTAACTATGGCTACACCTTC	CASSLNLPNYGYTF
12	-	TRBV30	TRBJ1-1	-	TGTGCCTGGAGTGTTCGGGGAACTGAAGCTTTCTTT	CAWSVRGTEAFF
13	-	TRBV6-6	TRBJ2-2	-	TGTGCCAGCCGCGGGTCGGACACCGGGGAGCTGTTTTTT	CASRGSDTGELFF
13	-	TRBV18	TRBJ2-7	-	TGTGCCAGCTCACAAGGCAGATACTACGAGCAGTACTTC	CASSQGRYYEQYF
16	-	TRBV2	TRBJ1-5	-	TGTGCCAGCAGTGAAGGGGACGGCTATAGCAATCAGCCCCAGCATTTT	CASSEGDGYSNQPQHF
16	-	TRBV7-9	TRBJ2-5	-	TGTGCCAGCAGCACGCCAGGGTCGGGCTTACAAGAGACCCAGTACTTC	CASSTPGSGLQETQYF
15	-	TRBV27	TRBJ1-6	-	TGTGCCAGCAGGGCCGGCCAGGTCCATAATTCACCCCTCCACTTT	CASRAGQVHNSPLHF
13	-	TRBV28	TRBJ2-7	-	TGTGCCAGCACCGTCCCCGGGGGCTACGAGCAGTACTTC	CASTVPGGYEQYF
14	-	TRBV30	TRBJ1-2	-	TGTGCCTGGAGTTCCTCGAGGGGGGCAAGGGGCTACACCTTC	CAWSSSRGARGYTF
15	-	TRBV28	TRBJ1-4	TRBD1	TGTGCCAGCAGTTTTCAGGGCAGGGGGGGAGAAAAACTGTTTTTT	CASSFQGRGGEKLFF
13	-	TRBV14	TRBJ1-2	-	TGTGCCAGCAGCCAAGCCAGGAGTTGGGGCTACACCTTC	CASSQARSWGYTF
17	-	TRBV18	TRBJ2-4	TRBD1	TGTGCCAGCTCACCACAAACAGGGGGGTTTTCCAAAAACATTCAGTACTTC	CASSPQTGGFSKNIQYF
15	-	TRBV27	TRBJ1-6	-	TGTGCCAGCAGAACCGCAGGGACCAATAATTCACCCCTCCACTTT	CASRTAGTNNSPLHF
13	-	TRBV7-9	TRBJ2-5	-	TGTGCCAGCAGCTTAGCTGCAGGAAAGACCCAGTACTTC	CASSLAAGKTQYF
18	-	TRBV28	TRBJ2-1	TRBD1	TGTGCCAGCACCTTGACAGGGGAATTAGCGGAGTCCTACAATGAGCAGTTCTTC	CASTLTGELAESYNEQFF
12	-	TRBV19	TRBJ1-2	-	TGTGCCACCATGCGGCCTAACTATGGCTACACCTTC	CATMRPNYGYTF
14	once	TRBV7-9	TRBJ1-2	-	TGTGCCAGCAGCCGCGGGACAAATAACTATGGCTACACCTTC	CASSRGTNNYGYTF
13	-	TRBV2	TRBJ1-1	TRBD1	TGTGCCAGCAGTGGAGACAGGGGCGGTGTAGCTTTCTTT	CASSGDRGGVAFF
17	-	TRBV27	TRBJ2-1	TRBD1	TGTGCCAGCAGTTTAAGTAGATGGACAGGGGTAGTTAATGAGCAGTTCTTC	CASSLSRWTGVVNEQFF
14	-	TRBV5-1	TRBJ2-7	-	TGCGCCTCCAATGACGGGACGTCAACCTACGAGCAGTACTTC	CASNDGTSTYEQYF
15	-	TRBV6-1	TRBJ2-2	-	TGTGCCAGCAGTGAAGGACTAGTGGCCACCGGGGAGCTGTTTTTT	CASSEGLVATGELFF
14	-	TRBV10-2	TRBJ1-1	TRBD1	TGCGCCAGCAGGGGGACAGAATTGAACACTGAAGCTTTCTTT	CASRGTELNTEAFF
14	-	TRBV9	TRBJ2-1	-	TGTGCCAGCAGCGTAACGGAGGGGGTGGGGGAGCAGTTCTTC	CASSVTEGVGEQFF
14	-	TRBV5-1	TRBJ2-7	-	TGCGCCAGCAGCTTGGAACAGGAACCCTACGAGCAGTACTTC	CASSLEQEPYEQYF
13	few	TRBV9	TRBJ2-5	TRBD2	TGTGCCAGCAGCGGCGGGGGGTCAGAGACCCAGTACTTC	CASSGGGSETQYF
15	once	TRBV18	TRBJ2-2	-	TGTGCCAGCTCACCACGGGGGAGTGGGCTCGGGGAGCTGTTTTTT	CASSPRGSGLGELFF
16	-	TRBV15	TRBJ1-5	TRBD1	TGTGCCACCAGCAGGTCCCGACAGGGAGGGAATCAGCCCCAGCATTTT	CATSRSRQGGNQPQHF
14	-	TRBV18	TRBJ2-7	-	TGTGCCAGCTCACCAACGGTAGGGGGCTACGAGCAGTACTTC	CASSPTVGGYEQYF
14	-	TRBV6-5	TRBJ1-2	-	TGTGCCAGCAGGGAGACAGGCCCCCCTTATGGCTACACCTTC	CASRETGPPYGYTF
13	-	TRBV5-6	TRBJ2-5	-	TGTGCCAGCAGCTTCCGGGGGCGGGAGACCCAGTACTTC	CASSFRGRETQYF
17	few	TRBV5-4	TRBJ1-1	TRBD1	TGTGCCAGCAGCTTGGGACAGGGGGCGGGTATGAACACTGAAGCTTTCTTT	CASSLGQGAGMNTEAFF
15	-	TRBV6-5	TRBJ2-3	-	TGTGCCACCAACCGACAGGATCCTAGCACAGATACGCAGTATTTT	CATNRQDPSTDTQYF
14	-	TRBV5-5	TRBJ2-1	TRBD2	TGTGCCAGCAGCGCGGGACTAGGTTACAATGAGCAGTTCTTC	CASSAGLGYNEQFF
17	-	TRBV4-1	TRBJ2-7	TRBD2	TGCGCCAGCAGCCGGAAATGGGGGGGGGAGAGCTCCTACGAGCAGTACTTC	CASSRKWGGESSYEQYF
15	-	TRBV4-1	TRBJ2-7	TRBD1	TGCGCCAGCAGCCGAGATCCGGGACAGGGGATCGAGCAGTACTTC	CASSRDPGQGIEQYF
13	-	TRBV9	TRBJ1-4	-	TGTGCCAGCAGCGTAGCGGGTAATGAAAAACTGTTTTTT	CASSVAGNEKLFF
12	-	TRBV5-1	TRBJ2-1	-	TGCGCCAGCAATCAGGGTATGAATGAGCAGTTCTTC	CASNQGMNEQFF
14	-	TRBV11-2	TRBJ1-2	-	TGTGCCAGCAGCTTAGACAGGGGAGAAGATGGCTACACCTTC	CASSLDRGEDGYTF
14	-	TRBV9	TRBJ1-5	-	TGTGCCAGCAGCGCCCAGGGGTACGGTCAGCCCCAGCATTTT	CASSAQGYGQPQHF
14	once	TRBV13	TRBJ2-7	-	TGTGCCAGCAGCCCAGGGACGGCCTCCTACGAGCAGTACTTC	CASSPGTASYEQYF
17	-	TRBV4-1	TRBJ2-3	TRBD1	TGCGCCAGCAGCCAAGAGGGATGGGGACAGCCGACAGATACGCAGTATTTT	CASSQEGWGQPTDTQYF
12	-	TRBV5-1	TRBJ2-3	-	TGCGCCAGCAGCTTAACCACAGATACGCAGTATTTT	CASSLTTDTQYF
13	-	TRBV7-9	TRBJ2-7	-	TGTGCCAGCAGCTTAGACACTTACTACGAGCAGTACTTC	CASSLDTYYEQYF
17	-	TRBV4-1	TRBJ2-5	TRBD2	TGCGCCAGCAGCCAAGTTTATGTAGCGGGGGGCCAAGAGACCCAGTACTTC	CASSQVYVAGGQETQYF
13	-	TRBV14	TRBJ2-7	-	TGTGCCAGCAGCCATAGTGGGTCTGGGGAGCAGTACTTC	CASSHSGSGEQYF